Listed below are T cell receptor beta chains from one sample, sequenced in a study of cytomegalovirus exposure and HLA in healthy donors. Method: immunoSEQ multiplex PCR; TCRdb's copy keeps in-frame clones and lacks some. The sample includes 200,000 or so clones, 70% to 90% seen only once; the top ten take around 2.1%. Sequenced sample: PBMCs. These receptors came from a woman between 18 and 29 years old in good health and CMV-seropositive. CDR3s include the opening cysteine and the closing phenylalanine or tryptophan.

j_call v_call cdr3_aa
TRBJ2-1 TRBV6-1 CASSEASGGLGGEQFF
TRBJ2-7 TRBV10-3 CAISARGEAYEQYF
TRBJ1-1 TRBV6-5 CASGDSMNTEAFF
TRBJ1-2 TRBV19 CASSTPGTANYGYTF
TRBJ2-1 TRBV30 CAWATQGGNEQFF
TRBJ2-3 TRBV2 CASSEGTSTLTDTQYF
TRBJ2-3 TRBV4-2 CASSQDWADSGGRADTQYF
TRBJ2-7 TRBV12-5 CASGPGQGDYEQYF
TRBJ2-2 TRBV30 CAWGGSPGELFF
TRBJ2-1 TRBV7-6 CASSLVQLMGGGYNEQFF
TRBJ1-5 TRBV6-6 CASSPSDQPQHF
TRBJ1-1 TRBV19 CASSMARRGNTEAFF
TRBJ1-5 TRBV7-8 CASSLALGAGQPQHF
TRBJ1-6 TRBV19 CASSTGGPLHF
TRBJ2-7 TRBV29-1 CSVEASLGPSYEQYF
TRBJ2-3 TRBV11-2 CASSMGPSTDTQYF
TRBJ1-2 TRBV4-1 CASSANRAYGYTF
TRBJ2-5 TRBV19 CASSSSGAQETQYF
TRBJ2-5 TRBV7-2 CASSLRTGGRETQYF
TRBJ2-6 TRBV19 CASSMTAWGGSGANVLTF
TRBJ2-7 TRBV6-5 CASSYSRRGGTEQYF
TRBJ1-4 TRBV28 CASSPPRDRGNGKLFF
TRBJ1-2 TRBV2 CASSEEVNYGYTF
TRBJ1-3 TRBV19 CASSINARTGGNTIYF
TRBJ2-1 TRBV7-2 CASSFVGGAAPNEQFF
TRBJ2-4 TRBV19 CATRGQAKNIQYF
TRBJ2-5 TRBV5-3 CARSRSLTSGGKETQYF
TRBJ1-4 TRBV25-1 CASSECILLNEKLFF
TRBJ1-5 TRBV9 CASSVQGASPQHF
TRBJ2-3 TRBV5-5 CASRIGTLSTDTQYF
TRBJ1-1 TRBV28 CASSFMELRYTEAFF
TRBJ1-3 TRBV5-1 CASSPEGRYSGNTIYF
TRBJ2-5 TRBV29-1 CSVGWGRAAETQYF
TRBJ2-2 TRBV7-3 CASSLIAGVGELFF
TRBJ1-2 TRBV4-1 CASSQWSLGGYTF
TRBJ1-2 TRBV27 CASSLPGQGSGYTF
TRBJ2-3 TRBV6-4 CASSDSGGGTDTQYF
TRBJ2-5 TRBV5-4 CASSWGLAAETQYF
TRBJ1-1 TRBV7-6 CASRGGLGGTEAFF
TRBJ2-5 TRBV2 CASRRSGDQETQYF
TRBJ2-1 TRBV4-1 CASSPTSGGAGEQFF
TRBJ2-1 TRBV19 CASDTGTGVYNEQFF
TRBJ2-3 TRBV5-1 CASTRTSGYGNTQYF
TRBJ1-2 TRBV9 CASSVHPGQMYLGGYTF
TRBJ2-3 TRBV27 CASSTTPGAVIHTQYF